The T cell receptor beta chain under discussion was sequenced for a study of blood T cell repertoires in COVID-19 (dated by TCRdb to 2020 to 2021). Regarding the study in general: Samples from collaborators originated in the United States, Italy and Spain and spanned both the acute and convalescent phases of COVID-19. Samples came from the ongoing ImmuneRACE study (first 160 participants) plus 1,254 subjects from 6 global collaborators. HLA class I and class II types, where available, came from metadata supplied by the sample provider rather than from assay-based typing. The repertoires were made available in a free public database intended to serve as a resource for research on the immune response to SARS-CoV-2. Nearly every sample came with metadata listing a de-identified subject ID, COVID-19 status, age in years and sex. The dataset comprised deeply sampled blood TCRbeta repertoires from subjects exposed to, actively infected with, or recovered from COVID-19. The material from the prospective study consisted of cDNA or gDNA derived from T cells, B-cell-depleted T cells, or PBMCs. What the research found in general, with its limitations: The quantity of clinical and demographic metadata differed by source and by participant and was supplied without curation.

The CDR3 goes from the cysteine to the phenylalanine over 13 residues. Just CDR3 DNA is preserved here, 39 bases in frame from base 1. CDR1 and CDR2, per the germline V gene (reference sequence), are MNHEY and SMNVEV. V is clipped by 2 bases and J by 4 bases, and the sequence between their germline boundaries is 9 bases long. Enrolling through a virtual design, the prospective study's participants ranged in age from roughly 18 to 95 years and lived across roughly 23 United States geographic areas. In the prospective study, cohorts were assigned on the basis of participant-reported clinical history obtained from a screening survey and a study questionnaire. Recovered participants in ImmuneRACE Cohort 3 were defined as having two consecutive negative NP/OP PCR tests, clearance from a healthcare professional, or resolution of symptoms. Each participant in the prospective study had whole blood, serum and a nasopharyngeal or oropharyngeal swab collected by mobile phlebotomists. Prospective study participants could optionally give additional blood draws and questionnaires over a roughly two-month period. Before DNA extraction, blood samples from the prospective study were shipped at room temperature or frozen.

TCRbeta CDR3 regions were amplified from genomic DNA using the immunoSEQ Assay, a bias-controlled multiplex PCR. Per the original workflow: Within the assay, amplification of reference gene primers was used to estimate how many nucleated cells each sample contained. To quantify the absolute abundance of each unique TCRbeta CDR3 rearrangement, sequence reads were collapsed and filtered. For each sample, productive Simpson clonality was calculated by taking the square root of Simpson's diversity index across productive rearrangements. Sourced from immuneACCESS, this table was stored by TCRdb with only in-frame sequences that have V and J called. A share of the clones is absent; for the studies checked, an unresolved V gene accounts for under half, and the remainder has no known explanation. D and trimming come from the DNA, and the V and J calls and clone size come from that table. The sample data list hundreds of thousands of clones, and around 87% of these were observed just once. The ten largest clones take up about 1.1% of the sample.

Of note for this clone: The specificity of this receptor is unknown. The input lacks base qualities; no much larger clone sits a single base away.

The sequenced sample was PBMCs or T cells enriched from blood (not recorded which). This TCR was sampled from a man between 25 and 39 years old who had recovered from COVID-19. The chain links TRBV27 with TRBJ2-7, and perhaps TRBD2 as D gene, on 5 matching bases. The CDR3 is CASSLGSGYEQYF. The sequence in DNA is TGTGCCAGCAGTTTAGGATCGGGATACGAGCAGTACTTC.